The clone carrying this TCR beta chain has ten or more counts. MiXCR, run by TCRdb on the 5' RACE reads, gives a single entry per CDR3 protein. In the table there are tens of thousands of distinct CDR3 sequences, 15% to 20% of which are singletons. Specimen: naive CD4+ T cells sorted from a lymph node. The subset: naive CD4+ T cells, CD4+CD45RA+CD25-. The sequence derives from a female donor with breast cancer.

CDR3 sequence (DNA): TGTGCCAGCAGCTCGGGACGCCAGCCCCAGCATTTT. This codes for CASSSGRQPQHF. The chain is built from TRBV7-2 and TRBJ1-5, with TRBD1 as a possible D gene (5 bases). Trimming stripped 4 bases from V and 7 bases from J, with 8 bases between. This CDR3 has 12 residues. Germline loops: CDR1 SGHTA, CDR2 FQGNSA.